The 25 T cell receptor beta chains below come from one sample, sequenced in a study of blood T cell repertoires in COVID-19. Here immunoSEQ multiplex PCR was the method, and the copy in TCRdb shows in-frame clones only, minus some. The table lists over 65,000 clones, 80% to 95% of them singletons. Source material: peripheral blood. The receptors derive from a human donor in a cohort sampled during active COVID-19.

The chain carries TRBV6-5 and TRBJ2-3; 8 bases map to TRBD2. CDR3 size: 14 residues. Germline-derived CDR1 and CDR2 are MNHEY and SVGAGI. The J segment lost 6 bases and the V segment lost 6 bases, leaving 8 bases of the junction unmatched. The CDR3 DNA sequence: TGTGCCAGCAGAATAGCGGGGCGGGCGGATACGCAGTATTTT. This encodes CASRIAGRADTQYF.

J is TRBJ1-6 and V is TRBV7-2; D is perhaps TRBD1 (5 bases). Trimming shortened V by 4 bases and J by 9 bases, and 16 bases separated the two germline ends. The CDR3 length is 15 residues. CDR1 and CDR2 (germline): SGHTA, FQGNSA. The CDR3 here is CASSSPGGLGSPLHF. The CDR3 nucleotides are TGTGCCAGCAGCTCCCCCGGGGGGTTGGGTTCACCCCTCCACTTT.

This clone was detected once. The V and J genes are TRBV9 and TRBJ2-5; D remains unclear. The CDR3 runs 14 residues. The V gene's germline CDR1 is SGDLS and CDR2 YYNGEE. Trimming removed 1 base from V and 4 bases from J, with 11 bases in between. The CDR3 region has the DNA TGTGCCAGCAGCGTATCTCCAGGTACAGAGACCCAGTACTTC. Translation: CASSVSPGTETQYF.

This clone was seen a single time. The chain couples TRBV3-1 (or the pseudogene TRBV3-2) to TRBJ1-2; no reliable D call. Germline V gene lookup returns CDR1 LGHDT and CDR2 YNNKEL (reference sequence). The CDR3 is 15 amino acids. The V gene lost 3 bases and the J gene lost 2 bases, with 13 bases spanning the gap. CDR3 nucleotides: TGTGCCAGCAGCCAGGTCCGGGAAATGAACTATGGCTACACCTTC. Translated: CASSQVREMNYGYTF.

This clone was observed once. The genes are TRBV7-9 and TRBJ1-1, with a tentative D call TRBD1 (5 bases). Germline-derived CDR1 and CDR2 are SEHNR and FQNEAQ (reference sequence). The length of the CDR3 is 13 residues. Deletions cut 5 bases from V and 7 bases from J, with 14 bases between. The CDR3 coding sequence is TGTGCCAGCAGCCCGGTAGGGACTGGTGAAGCTTTCTTT. It specifies CASSPVGTGEAFF.

The rearrangement links TRBV5-1 to TRBJ1-5; weak D call: TRBD1 (5 bases). This CDR3 has 16 amino acids. The V end lost 0 bases, the J end lost 2 bases, and 12 bases lay between the germline ends. In germline, CDR1 is SGHRS, CDR2 YFSETQ. DNA for the CDR3: TGCGCCAGCAGCTTGGCCCCCGCGGGGGGCAATCAGCCCCAGCATTTT. It encodes CASSLAPAGGNQPQHF. The whole variable domain, remainder taken from reference TRBV5-1 and TRBJ1-5, is KAGVTQTPRYLIKTRGQQVTLSCSPISGHRSVSWYQQTPGQGLQFLFEYFSETQRNKGNFPGRFSGRQFSNSRSEMNVSTLELGDSALYLCASSLAPAGGNQPQHFGDGTRLSIL.

V is TRBV7-2 and J is TRBJ1-1; 8 bases match TRBD1. This CDR3 spans 16 amino acids. Germline V gives CDR1 SGHTA, CDR2 FQGNSA. Trimming at V came to 5 bases and at J to 0 bases, leaving 8 bases not matched to a gene. In DNA, the CDR3 is TGTGCCAGCAGCCCGGGGACAGGTCAAGTGAACACTGAAGCTTTCTTT. Protein product: CASSPGTGQVNTEAFF.

This chain uses TRBV9 with TRBJ2-1; 8 nucleotides align to TRBD1. CDR1 SGDLS and CDR2 YYNGEE come from the germline V gene. The J segment lost 0 bases and the V segment lost 0 bases, leaving 2 bases of the junction unmatched. This CDR3 has 16 residues. The CDR3 DNA reads as TGTGCCAGCAGCGTAGTCGGACAGGGCTCCTACAATGAGCAGTTCTTC. Protein: CASSVVGQGSYNEQFF.

V and J are TRBV28 and TRBJ1-4; D is unresolved. CDR1 and CDR2 from the germline V gene are MDHEN and SYDVKM. The V end was cut by 8 bases, the J end by 5 bases, with 9 bases between. This CDR3 has 12 amino acids. CDR3 coding DNA: TGTGCCAGCCGGGAGGGAAATGAAAAACTGTTTTTT. Residues: CASREGNEKLFF.

The chain couples TRBV28 to TRBJ2-3; tentative D call: TRBD2 (7 bases). Trimming removed 7 bases from V and 1 base from J, with 18 bases in between. The CDR3 runs 16 residues. Germline CDR1 and CDR2: MDHEN and SYDVKM. CDR3 in amino acids: CASTPGASGRTDTQYF. The CDR3 nucleotides read TGTGCCAGCACCCCGGGGGCTAGCGGACGCACAGATACGCAGTATTTT. Full variable domain (remainder filled in from reference TRBV28 and TRBJ2-3): DVKVTQSSRYLVKRTGEKVFLECVQDMDHENMFWYRQDPGLGLRLIYFSYDVKMKEKGDIPEGYSVSREKKERFSLILESASTNQTSMYLCASTPGASGRTDTQYFGPGTRLTVL.

The rearrangement uses TRBV5-1 and TRBJ1-2, with D tentatively TRBD1 (5 bases). The V gene lost 4 bases and the J gene lost 0 bases, with 16 bases spanning the gap. The CDR3 contains 16 residues. The V gene's germline CDR1 is SGHRS and CDR2 YFSETQ. The CDR3 DNA reads as TGCGCCAGCAGCCCGGCTAGGGGCCGGTCTAACTATGGCTACACCTTC. It specifies CASSPARGRSNYGYTF. The full variable domain, its missing parts supplied by reference TRBV5-1 and TRBJ1-2, is KAGVTQTPRYLIKTRGQQVTLSCSPISGHRSVSWYQQTPGQGLQFLFEYFSETQRNKGNFPGRFSGRQFSNSRSEMNVSTLELGDSALYLCASSPARGRSNYGYTFGSGTRLTVV.

This rearrangement joins TRBV6-5 to TRBJ2-6, with D possibly matching TRBD1 (5 bases). V was clipped by 4 bases and J by 0 bases, with 7 bases between them. Looked up from germline, CDR1 is MNHEY and CDR2 is SVGAGI. The CDR3 is 15 amino acids. The CDR3 coding sequence is TGTGCCAGCAGTTTCGACAGCTCTGGGGCCAACGTCCTGACTTTC. Amino acid sequence: CASSFDSSGANVLTF.

This chain connects TRBV7-9 to TRBJ2-5, with 7 bases identical to TRBD1. Germline values: CDR1 SEHNR, CDR2 FQNEAQ (reference sequence). V dropped 5 bases and J dropped 4; count of bases not matched to a gene: 10. The CDR3 has 15 amino acids. The CDR3: CASSRRDAGGETQYF. In DNA form, the CDR3 reads TGTGCCAGCAGCCGACGGGACGCAGGGGGAGAGACCCAGTACTTC.

J is TRBJ1-1 and V is TRBV18; D unclear. This CDR3 contains 13 residues. Trimming took off 1 base at V and 3 bases at J, with 6 bases between the two ends. Germline V lookup: CDR1 KGHSH, CDR2 LQKENI. The CDR3 DNA reads TGTGCCAGCTCACCACGACAAGACACTGAAGCTTTCTTT. Its protein is CASSPRQDTEAFF.

This sequence joins TRBV28 and TRBJ1-2; 8 nucleotides agree with TRBD1. Germline values: CDR1 MDHEN, CDR2 SYDVKM. The CDR3 loop spans 15 amino acids. V trimming: 4 bases; J trimming: 2 bases; junction bases outside the gene matches: 6. DNA of the CDR3: TGTGCCAGCAGTTCCCAGGGGGCGGGGAACTATGGCTACACCTTC. This translates into CASSSQGAGNYGYTF.

V usage is TRBV21-1 and J usage is TRBJ1-2; the table's D call TRBD1 went unverified against the DNA. TRBV21-1 is a pseudogene. The CDR3 sequence is 14 residues long. CDR3 DNA: TGTGCCAGCAGAACAGTCTTGGATCCTTATGGCTACACCTTC. Translated, it gives CASRTVLDPYGYTF.

The chain has TRBV19 and TRBJ2-3; 12 nucleotides match TRBD2. The CDR3 extends over 14 amino acids. Unmatched junction bases numbered 4, after V lost 10 bases and J lost 2 bases. Per germline, CDR1 LNHDA and CDR2 SQIVND (reference sequence). CDR3 coding DNA: TGTGCCACCAGACTAGCGGGGGCCACAGATACGCAGTATTTT. Protein sequence: CATRLAGATDTQYF.

The chain uses TRBV5-1 and TRBJ1-6; the match to TRBD1 covers 7 bases. The CDR3 runs 13 residues. Germline trimming cut 8 bases from V and 8 bases from J; bases unmatched to any gene: 7. Germline CDR1 is SGHRS and CDR2 is YFSETQ. The CDR3 protein is CASRTGEDSPLHF. Here the CDR3 DNA reads TGCGCCAGTAGAACAGGGGAGGATTCACCCCTCCACTTT.

V is TRBV7-2 and J is TRBJ2-7, with a tentative D call TRBD1 (6 bases). Per the germline V gene, CDR1 is SGHTA and CDR2 is FQGNSA. This CDR3 contains 14 residues. V lost 5 bases and J lost 3, with 14 bases in between. The DNA for the CDR3 is TGTGCCAGCAGCATTAAGGGGGACCACTACGAGCAGTACTTC. It yields the protein CASSIKGDHYEQYF.

The chain has TRBV5-1 and TRBJ1-3; 7 nucleotides line up with TRBD1. This CDR3 is built from 15 residues. CDR1 is SGHRS, CDR2 YFSETQ, per germline. The J segment lost 0 bases and the V segment lost 2 bases, leaving 2 bases of the junction unmatched. CDR3 sequence reads: CASSFTGVSGNTIYF. CDR3 bases: TGCGCCAGCAGCTTCACAGGGGTCTCTGGAAACACCATATATTTT.

The rearrangement links TRBV6-5 to TRBJ2-2; 9 bases map to TRBD1. V was pared by 7 bases and J by 7 bases, with 10 bases of the junction left unmatched. Germline-derived CDR1 and CDR2 are MNHEY and SVGAGI. This CDR3 has 15 amino acids. The CDR3 DNA reads as TGTGCCAGCATAGAACCGGGACAGGGAGGCGGGGAGCTGTTTTTT. Its translation is CASIEPGQGGGELFF.

The chain combines TRBV9 with TRBJ2-1; TRBD2 matches 14 bases. J was trimmed by 0 bases and V by 0 bases; bases with no gene match: 11. Germline V lookup: CDR1 SGDLS, CDR2 YYNGEE. The CDR3 spans 21 residues. The CDR3 DNA reads TGTGCCAGCAGCGTAGCAAGGGGGACTAGCGGGGGCAAGAGCTCCTACAATGAGCAGTTCTTC. Protein sequence: CASSVARGTSGGKSSYNEQFF.

J is TRBJ2-5 and V is TRBV10-1; TRBD2 aligns across 10 bases. The germline CDR1 and CDR2 sequences are WNHNN and SYGVQD (reference sequence). V was pared by 3 bases and J by 5 bases, with 6 bases of the junction left unmatched. CDR3 length: 15 residues. The DNA of the CDR3 is TGCGCCAGCAGTGAAACTAGCGGGGTCTGGGAGACCCAGTACTTC. It translates to CASSETSGVWETQYF.

The V and J genes are TRBV24-1 and TRBJ2-5, with D possibly matching TRBD2 (6 bases). CDR1 is KGHDR, CDR2 SFDVKD, per germline. Trimming stripped 3 bases from V and 3 bases from J, with 7 bases between. The CDR3 is 13 residues long. The CDR3, as DNA: TGTGCCACCAGTGATGGAGGGAAAGAGACCCAGTACTTC. Translated: CATSDGGKETQYF.

J is TRBJ1-1 and V is TRBV7-2; 7 nucleotides match TRBD1. The ends lost 5 bases at V and 6 bases at J; junction bases unmatched: 9. CDR3 size: 14 residues. The germline V gene encodes CDR1 SGHTA and CDR2 FQGNSA. The CDR3 reads CASSLLQGVAEAFF. DNA for the CDR3: TGTGCCAGCAGCCTCCTCCAGGGGGTCGCTGAAGCTTTCTTT.